This T cell receptor (beta chain) was identified in a study of blood T cells in healthy people across ages (dated by TCRdb to between 2015 and 2017). With regard to the full study: In model experiments, template switching captured about one uniquely barcoded TCR beta cDNA molecule for every two T cells. For two donors (one aged 18 to 30 and one aged 80 or older), the study analyzed two additional independent replicas of 1 million unique cDNA reads from the same blood draw. Four age groups were formed from the donors: young (average approximately 15 years), middle-aged (approximately 40), aged (around 62) and long-lived (roughly 81). To track age-related changes in TCR beta repertoire diversity, the study relied on deep sequencing normalized with unique cDNA molecular identifiers. To avoid experimental bias, donors of different ages were randomly spread across the sequencing lanes.

Including cysteine and phenylalanine, the CDR3 has 14 amino acids. The kept DNA is CDR3 alone, 42 bases in frame from the first base. The germline ends are 10 bases apart after V is trimmed by 4 bases and J by 0 bases. The germline V gene provides CDR1 ENHRY and CDR2 SYGVKD. The research as a whole found: Estimates of total diversity from one million sequenced T cells were regarded as lower bounds and underestimates. Compared with the aged group, the long-lived group had more naive CD4+ T cells, fewer expanded clones and increased TCR diversity, suggesting age selection. Observed TCR beta diversity per million T cells fell roughly linearly with age, and a significant reduction was already apparent by age roughly 41. Because the CMV infection status of the donors was unknown, age-related changes in expanded clonotypes may potentially have been confounded. Bulk unsorted PBMC profiling prevented conclusive comparison of naive and antigen-experienced compartments. The percentage of naive T cells measured by flow cytometry correlated strongly with observed TCR beta diversity.

This clonotype was detected a few times. It has no known antigen specificity. No base quality information exists; no much larger clone differs at one position. Systemically healthy Caucasian individuals from Russia, approximately 39 in total and aged 6 to 90 years, were included as donors. Each donor gave about 9.2 milliliters of peripheral blood, drawn into EDTA-treated Vacutainer tubes. Ficoll-Paque density-gradient centrifugation was used to isolate PBMCs, with at least 6.5 million obtained per sample. Total RNA was extracted from PBMCs with Trizol reagent, with at least 6 micrograms obtained per sample. For every donor, flow cytometry on a PBMC aliquot measured the percentage of naive CD45RAhigh/CD27high T cells. Library prep was done by 5' RACE. TCRdb shows the sequencer as Illumina HiSeq 2500. The second PCR ran for roughly 7 to 11 cycles and used a J-beta primer mix along with a sample-barcoded 5' primer. A unique molecular identifier was introduced onto each TCR beta cDNA molecule by a template-switch 5' adaptor carrying 12 random nucleotides. Each sample yielded at least 2.5 million CDR3-containing paired-end reads. First-strand cDNA synthesis was performed from all RNA using the Mint cDNA synthesis kit, with priming by a TRBC-specific oligonucleotide. Following uracil-DNA glycosylase treatment, a first 18-cycle PCR with universal primers M1SS and BC2_uni_R was performed on all cDNA. The authors' analysis ran thus. Normalization of each sample was performed by random selection of 1 million high-quality reads, each carrying a distinct molecular identifier. Reads sharing molecular identifiers were discarded rather than binned into consensus sequences. MiTCR, run with a Q25 quality threshold and the strictest error-elimination algorithm, handled CDR3 identification, clonotype clustering and error correction. A nonparametric unseen species model with Euler transformation was used to estimate lower-bound total TCR beta diversity. TCRdb handled the public reads itself, with Q25 trimming in fastp and clone calling in MiXCR, and kept productive beta chains. Each CDR3 protein gets just one entry, which takes the most common genes and DNA from the rows behind it. None of the V and J calls come from the authors' own analysis; TCRdb made them. The sample table shows 650,000 to 900,000 distinct CDR3 sequences, and under 80% are seen once. The ten top clones hold roughly 25% of the sample.

The source of this sequence is a man younger than 45 in good health. The specimen was blood. The chain links TRBV10-3 with TRBJ2-7; a tentative D call is TRBD1 (5 bases match). The CDR3 reads CAISGPDTSYEQYF. The DNA sequence is given as TGTGCCATCAGTGGCCCGGACACCTCCTACGAGCAGTACTTC.